What follows are 13 T cell receptor beta chains derived from one specimen sequenced in a study of blood T cell repertoires in COVID-19 (dated by TCRdb to about 2020). Library creation used the immunoSEQ multiplex PCR assay. TCRdb's version of the immuneACCESS table is confined to in-frame rearrangements and falls short of the full clone set. An unresolved V gene accounts for under half of the shortfall where checked; the remainder is of unknown origin. This sample holds some 450,000 clones; around 88% were observed only once. Jointly, the top ten make up over 9.5% of the sample. Input material: peripheral blood. All receptors come from a woman in her 50s with COVID-19, enrolled during active disease.

The rearrangement links TRBV2 to TRBJ2-2, with TRBD2 matching over 10 bases. The V gene end was trimmed by 6 bases and the J gene end by 0 bases; junction bases not matched to a gene: 4. Germline V gene sequence: CDR1 SNHLY, CDR2 FYNNEI. The CDR3 contains 16 residues. CDR3 DNA: TGTGCCAGCAGACATAGCGGGGGGCCGAACACCGGGGAGCTGTTTTTT. Translating it yields CASRHSGGPNTGELFF.

The gene calls are TRBV10-1 and TRBJ1-1, with 8 bases that match TRBD1. Looked up from germline, CDR1 is WNHNN and CDR2 is SYGVQD (reference sequence). The CDR3 runs 16 residues. V trimming: 0 bases; J trimming: 4 bases; junction bases outside the gene matches: 7. The CDR3 is CASSESLSGGSTEAFF. CDR3 sequence (DNA): TGCGCCAGCAGTGAGTCCCTCTCAGGGGGCAGCACTGAAGCTTTCTTT.

This chain joins TRBV9 and TRBJ1-1, with 8 bases lining up with TRBD1. This CDR3 has 15 amino acids. In germline, CDR1 is SGDLS, CDR2 YYNGEE. V shed 5 bases, J shed 7 bases, and the junction held 13 bases outside the gene matches. CDR3 amino acids: CASSSVDLQGVEAFF. The CDR3 DNA reads as TGTGCCAGCAGTTCAGTCGACTTACAGGGGGTTGAAGCTTTCTTT.

V is TRBV28 and J is TRBJ1-1; the match to TRBD1 covers 7 bases. The V gene end was trimmed by 5 bases and the J gene end by 5 bases; junction bases not matched to a gene: 2. This CDR3 has 12 amino acids. Germline-derived CDR1 and CDR2 are MDHEN and SYDVKM. The CDR3 sequence is CASSVQGTEAFF. As DNA, the CDR3 is TGTGCCAGCAGTGTACAGGGGACTGAAGCTTTCTTT.

This chain joins TRBV3-1 (or the pseudogene TRBV3-2) and TRBJ1-2; 7 bases fit TRBD1. V was pared by 5 bases and J by 6 bases, with 9 bases of the junction left unmatched. Germline CDR1 LGHDT, CDR2 YNNKEL (reference sequence). This CDR3 contains 14 residues. This CDR3 is CASSGDSLRNGYTF. The DNA of the CDR3 is TGTGCCAGCAGCGGGGACAGCCTCCGTAATGGCTACACCTTC.

The chain couples TRBV30 to TRBJ2-3; a weak D match, TRBD1 (5 bases). V was clipped by 1 base and J by 0 bases, with 11 bases between them. The CDR3 totals 15 residues. Germline loops: CDR1 GTSNPN, CDR2 SVGIG (reference sequence). CDR3 DNA sequence: TGTGCCTGGAGTGGGGGCGGATCTAGCACAGATACGCAGTATTTT. It yields the protein CAWSGGGSSTDTQYF. Using reference TRBV30 and TRBJ2-3 for the parts outside the CDR3, the full variable domain is SQTIHQWPATLVQPVGSPLSLECTVEGTSNPNLYWYRQAAGRGLQLLFYSVGIGQISSEVPQNLSASRPQDRQFILSSKKLLLSDSGFYLCAWSGGGSSTDTQYFGPGTRLTVL.

This chain joins TRBV9 and TRBJ2-7; TRBD1 matches at 11 bases. V gave up 0 bases and J gave up 2 bases; unmatched junction bases: 1. Germline assignment: CDR1 SGDLS and CDR2 YYNGEE. The length of the CDR3 is 15 residues. The CDR3 loop reads CASSVAGQGAYEQYF. CDR3 nucleotides: TGTGCCAGCAGCGTAGCGGGACAGGGGGCCTACGAGCAGTACTTC.

The rearrangement uses TRBV13 and TRBJ1-4; D gene unclear. The CDR3 runs 15 residues. The V gene lost 5 bases and the J gene lost 1 base, with 11 bases spanning the gap. Per the germline V gene, CDR1 is PRHDT and CDR2 is FYEKMQ (reference sequence). CDR3 loop: CASSPRLETNEKLFF. CDR3 in DNA: TGTGCCAGCAGCCCTAGGTTGGAAACTAATGAAAAACTGTTTTTT.

The genes are TRBV4-1 and TRBJ2-2, with a tentative D call TRBD2 (6 bases). The CDR3 covers 16 residues. V was pared by 4 bases and J by 4 bases, with 16 bases between. Germline V gene sequence: CDR1 MGHRA, CDR2 YSYEKL. In DNA form, the CDR3 reads TGCGCCAGCAGCCCGGGACTTTTTGGGACCACCGGGGAGCTGTTTTTT. It codes for CASSPGLFGTTGELFF.

This clone was observed a single time. The chain is built from TRBV9 and TRBJ2-2; D might be TRBD2 (5 bases). This CDR3 has 15 amino acids. Germline lookup yields CDR1 SGDLS and CDR2 YYNGEE. V lost 3 bases, J lost 2 bases, and 11 bases lay in between. CDR3 in DNA: TGTGCCAGCAGCGGGCCTAGCCCCAACACCGGGGAGCTGTTTTTT. Its protein product is CASSGPSPNTGELFF.

V usage is TRBV9 and J usage is TRBJ1-2; 12 nucleotides align to TRBD1. The junction had 11 bases not matched to a gene; V was cut back by 6 bases and J by 8 bases. CDR1 is SGDLS and CDR2 is YYNGEE in the germline V gene. CDR3 length: 15 residues. As DNA, the CDR3 is TGTGCCAGCACCTTGGGGACAGGGGGCGCGGGAGGCTACACCTTC. Translated, it gives CASTLGTGGAGGYTF.

The chain couples TRBV28 to TRBJ1-1; D is perhaps TRBD1 (5 bases). Per germline, CDR1 MDHEN and CDR2 SYDVKM. Between the trimmed V and J ends, which lost 2 bases and 4 bases, there was a span of 14 bases. The length of the CDR3 is 15 residues. In DNA form, the CDR3 reads TGTGCCAGCAGTTTACTGGGGGGAGGCCCCACTGAAGCTTTCTTT. It encodes CASSLLGGGPTEAFF.

This chain joins TRBV12-3 or TRBV12-4 and TRBJ1-6, with D perhaps matching TRBD1 (5 bases). The CDR3 runs 13 residues. Trimming shortened V by 3 bases and J by 7 bases, and 7 bases separated the two germline ends. CDR3 coding DNA: TGTGCCAGCAGTTTGACAGAGAATTCACCCCTCCACTTT. Translation: CASSLTENSPLHF.